The 19 T cell receptor beta chains below were found in one sample sequenced in a study of regulatory T cells in long-lasting Graves disease. Time point meaning: persistent/refractory GD, antithyroid drugs over 5 years with positive TRAb. The TCR library was made from RNA that had been extracted from PBMCs in TRIzol. Arm-PCR of CDR3 regions and iRepertoire HTBI primers were the basis on which TCR beta libraries were built. TCRdb processed the multiplex PCR reads anew with MiXCR; each CDR3 protein has one entry. The top ten clones hold about 8.3% of a sample with roughly 500,000 distinct CDR3 sequences, around 20% of them seen once. The sample consisted of peripheral blood mononuclear cells (PBMCs), taken when the disease was refractory, from a patient treated with antithyroid drugs. Receptor source: a female donor with Graves disease.

This clonotype was recorded a few times. The V and J genes are TRBV18 and TRBJ1-3; D not resolved. The germline CDR1 and CDR2 sequences are KGHSH and LQKENI. The CDR3 covers 13 residues. Deletions cut 2 bases from V and 4 bases from J, with 6 bases between. The CDR3 is CASSPMGGNTIYF. The DNA of the CDR3 is TGTGCCAGCTCACCAATGGGGGGAAACACCATATATTTT.

This clonotype was recorded a few times. This chain uses TRBV6-1 with TRBJ1-1; D might be TRBD1 (6 bases). V lost 8 bases and J lost 4, with 20 bases in between. Germline values: CDR1 MNHNS, CDR2 SASEGT. The length of the CDR3 is 15 residues. The CDR3 DNA follows: TGTGCCAGCGGAGTCCCTAGGGGGTGGGCCACTGAAGCTTTCTTT. Its protein is CASGVPRGWATEAFF.

This clonotype was seen ten or more times. The rearrangement links TRBV27 to TRBJ1-4; D not resolved. CDR1 and CDR2 (germline): MNHEY, SMNVEV (reference sequence). The V and J ends lost 6 bases and 0 bases respectively, with 11 bases between them. CDR3 size: 15 residues. In DNA, the CDR3 is TGTGCCAGCAGACCGGGCACCGCAACTAATGAAAAACTGTTTTTT. Its protein product is CASRPGTATNEKLFF.

J is TRBJ2-2 and V is TRBV20-1; TRBD1 might be the D (6 bases). Germline CDR1 is DFQATT and CDR2 is SNEGSKA (reference sequence). CDR3 length: 14 residues. V lost 7 bases and J lost 4, with 16 bases in between. The CDR3 loop reads CSVIPRGSTGELFF. CDR3 DNA sequence: TGCAGTGTCATACCCAGGGGAAGCACCGGGGAGCTGTTTTTT.

This clonotype was detected many times. The chain employs TRBV20-1 and TRBJ2-7; TRBD1 or TRBD2 may be the D gene (6 bases each). CDR3 length equals 15 residues. The germline CDR1 and CDR2 sequences are DFQATT and SNEGSKA (reference sequence). Trimming pared 4 bases from V and 11 bases from J, leaving 27 bases between. The CDR3 nucleotides read TGCAGTGCTAAGCAGGGGTCGGGACTCACCCTCTTGGAGTACTTC. This sequence encodes CSAKQGSGLTLLEYF.

This clonotype was observed a few times. The chain couples TRBV24-1 to TRBJ1-2; 7 bases agree with TRBD1. Germline V gene sequence: CDR1 KGHDR, CDR2 SFDVKD. With 4 bases clipped from V and 6 bases from J, the junction kept 7 bases outside the gene matches. This CDR3 is 14 amino acids long. DNA for the CDR3: TGTGCCACCAGTGACCTTACAGGGGAAGATGGCTACACCTTC. This encodes CATSDLTGEDGYTF.

This clonotype was seen a few times. The rearrangement links TRBV5-1 to TRBJ2-7, with D possibly being TRBD2 (6 bases). Germline CDR1 SGHRS, CDR2 YFSETQ. Trimming took 4 bases from V and 0 from J, leaving 14 bases between them. This CDR3 is 15 amino acids long. The CDR3 spells CASSAGPSVSYEQYF. The CDR3 nucleotides are TGCGCCAGCAGCGCTGGGCCTAGCGTCTCCTACGAGCAGTACTTC.

The sample holds many counts of this clonotype. A junction end diverges from the germline sequence, so it may reflect a read error. V usage is TRBV6-1 and J usage is TRBJ2-5, with D maybe TRBD2 (6 bases). Looked up from germline, CDR1 is MNHNS and CDR2 is SASEGT. This CDR3 has 12 amino acids. CDR3 sequence reads: CASSEALGGTNF. The CDR3 DNA is TGTGCCAGCAGTGAAGCGCTCGGGGGTACGAACTTC.

There are a few counts of this clonotype. CDR3 loop: CASSLWLAGGPLDEQYF. CDR3 coding DNA: TGTGCCAGCAGCTTGTGGCTAGCGGGAGGGCCGTTAGACGAGCAGTACTTC. V is TRBV7-2 and J is TRBJ2-7; 12 bases fit TRBD2. Looked up from germline, CDR1 is SGHTA and CDR2 is FQGNSA. V lost 3 bases to trimming and J lost 5 bases; unmatched junction nucleotides: 11. The CDR3 contains 17 residues.

This clonotype was picked up many times. The chain joins TRBV11-2 to TRBJ1-1, with TRBD1 matching 8 bases. Germline V lookup: CDR1 SGHAT, CDR2 FQNNGV. CDR3 length: 18 amino acids. J gave up 6 bases and V 2 bases, and 17 bases lay outside the gene matches. The CDR3 is CASSLLPSYRGKKSEAFF. CDR3 coding DNA: TGTGCCAGCAGCTTACTCCCGTCCTACAGGGGGAAGAAATCTGAAGCTTTCTTT.

In its sample, this clonotype was seen a few times. As DNA, the CDR3 is TGCGCCAGCAGCTTGGGACAAGGACAGGGCGAAACTGAAGCTTTCTTT. Residues: CASSLGQGQGETEAFF. The rearrangement links TRBV5-1 to TRBJ1-1; 8 bases map to TRBD1. Per germline, CDR1 SGHRS and CDR2 YFSETQ. V trimming: 0 bases; J trimming: 5 bases; junction bases outside the gene matches: 9. There are 16 residues in the CDR3.

In its sample, this clonotype was seen many times. The chain joins TRBV28 to TRBJ2-2; D perhaps matches TRBD2 (6 bases). V was trimmed by 6 bases and J by 2 bases, leaving 13 bases between them. CDR1 and CDR2 from the germline V gene are MDHEN and SYDVKM. This CDR3 spans 15 amino acids. The CDR3 DNA follows: TGTGCCAGCAGCGTTTATAGCGGAAACACCGGGGAGCTGTTTTTT. It encodes CASSVYSGNTGELFF. Full variable domain (remainder filled in from reference TRBV28 and TRBJ2-2): DVKVTQSSRYLVKRTGEKVFLECVQDMDHENMFWYRQDPGLGLRLIYFSYDVKMKEKGDIPEGYSVSREKKERFSLILESASTNQTSMYLCASSVYSGNTGELFFGEGSRLTVL.

The chain uses TRBV25-1 and TRBJ1-6; a possible D gene is TRBD1 (6 bases). Trimming removed 5 bases from V and 9 bases from J, with 14 bases in between. The CDR3 has 14 residues. The germline V gene encodes CDR1 MGHDK and CDR2 SYGVNS. The CDR3 DNA reads as TGTGCCAGCAGTCACCGGAACAGGGTTTCACCCCTCCACTTT. Translation gives CASSHRNRVSPLHF.

This chain connects TRBV29-1 to TRBJ2-1; D possibly matches TRBD1 or TRBD2 (5 bases each). With 7 bases removed from V and 5 bases from J, the gap between germline ends came to 12 bases. Germline CDR1 reads SQVTM; CDR2 reads ANQGSEA. The CDR3 has 12 amino acids. This CDR3 is CSARDGNNEQFF. CDR3 DNA sequence: TGCAGCGCCCGGGACGGAAACAATGAGCAGTTCTTC.

Many counts were recorded for this clonotype. The chain couples TRBV2 to TRBJ2-7; D is undetermined. Trimming cost V 6 bases and J 7 bases, with 13 bases left between them. Germline CDR1 is SNHLY and CDR2 is FYNNEI. The CDR3 spans 12 residues. CDR3 DNA sequence: TGTGCCAGCAGACCCGGCTCATGGGAGCAGTACTTC. Protein sequence: CASRPGSWEQYF.

The sample holds a few counts of this clonotype. The genes are TRBV5-6 and TRBJ1-1; D not certain. The CDR3 is 13 residues long. Per germline, CDR1 SGHDT and CDR2 YYEEEE. The germline V and J ends were trimmed by 0 bases and 10 bases, with 13 bases remaining between them. Written as DNA, the CDR3 is TGTGCCAGCAGCTTGGGGCAGCTAGGTGTAGCTTTCTTT. It is translated as CASSLGQLGVAFF.

This clonotype was counted between two and nine times. The chain is built from TRBV15 and TRBJ2-7, with 7 bases fitting TRBD2. The V segment lost 8 bases and the J segment 2 bases; nucleotides outside the gene matches: 9. This CDR3 comprises 14 residues. Germline V gene sequence: CDR1 LNHNV, CDR2 YYDKDF (reference sequence). CDR3 sequence (DNA): TGTGCCACCTCTGACGCGGGGGTTCCCTACGAGCAGTACTTC. This sequence encodes CATSDAGVPYEQYF.

This clonotype was counted between two and nine times. The rearrangement links TRBV19 to TRBJ2-4; D might be TRBD1 or TRBD2, each matching 5 bases. Germline CDR1 reads LNHDA; CDR2 reads SQIVND (reference sequence). V lost 7 bases and J 3 bases, leaving 13 bases between the germline ends. The CDR3 consists of 14 residues. CDR3 in amino acids: CASNQGGGKNIQYF. Written as DNA, the CDR3 is TGTGCCAGTAATCAGGGTGGAGGCAAAAACATTCAGTACTTC.

The CDR3 DNA sequence: TGTGCCAGCAGCAGGACAGAGGGGCTTCTGGACGAGCAGTACTTC. Protein product: CASSRTEGLLDEQYF. This chain joins TRBV6-1 and TRBJ2-7; a weak D match, TRBD1 (6 bases). The CDR3 contains 15 residues. V lost 6 bases and J 5 bases, leaving 20 bases between the germline ends. CDR1 MNHNS and CDR2 SASEGT come from the germline V gene.